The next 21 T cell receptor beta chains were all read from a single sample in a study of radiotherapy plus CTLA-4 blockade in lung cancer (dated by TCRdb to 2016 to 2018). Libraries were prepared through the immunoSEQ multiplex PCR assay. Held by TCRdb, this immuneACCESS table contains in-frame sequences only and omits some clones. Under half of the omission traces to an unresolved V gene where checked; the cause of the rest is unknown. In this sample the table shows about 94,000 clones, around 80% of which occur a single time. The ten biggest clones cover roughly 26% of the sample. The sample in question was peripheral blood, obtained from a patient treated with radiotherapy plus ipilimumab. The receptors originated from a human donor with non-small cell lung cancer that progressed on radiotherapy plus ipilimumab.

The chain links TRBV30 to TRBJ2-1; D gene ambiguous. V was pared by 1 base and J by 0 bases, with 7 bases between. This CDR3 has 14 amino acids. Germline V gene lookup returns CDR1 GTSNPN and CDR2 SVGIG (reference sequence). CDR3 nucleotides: TGTGCCTGGAGTGAGCCTAACTCCTACAATGAGCAGTTCTTC. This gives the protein CAWSEPNSYNEQFF.

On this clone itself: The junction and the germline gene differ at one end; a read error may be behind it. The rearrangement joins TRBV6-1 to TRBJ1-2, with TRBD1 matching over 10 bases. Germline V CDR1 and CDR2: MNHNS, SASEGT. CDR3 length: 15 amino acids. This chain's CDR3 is CVSSEGTGVYYGYTF. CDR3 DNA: TGTGTCAGCAGTGAAGGGACAGGGGTGTACTATGGCTACACCTTC.

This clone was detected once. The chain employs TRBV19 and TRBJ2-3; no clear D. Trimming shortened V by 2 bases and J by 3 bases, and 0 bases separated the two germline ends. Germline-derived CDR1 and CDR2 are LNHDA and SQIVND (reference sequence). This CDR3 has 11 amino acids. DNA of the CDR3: TGTGCCAGTAGTATAACAGATACGCAGTATTTT. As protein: CASSITDTQYF.

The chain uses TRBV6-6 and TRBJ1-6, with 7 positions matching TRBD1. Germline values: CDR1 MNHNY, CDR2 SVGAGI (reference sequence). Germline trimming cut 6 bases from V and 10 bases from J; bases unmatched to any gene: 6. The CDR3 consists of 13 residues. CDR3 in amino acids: CASSPTGSSPLHF. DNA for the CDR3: TGTGCCAGCAGCCCGACAGGGAGCTCACCCCTCCACTTT.

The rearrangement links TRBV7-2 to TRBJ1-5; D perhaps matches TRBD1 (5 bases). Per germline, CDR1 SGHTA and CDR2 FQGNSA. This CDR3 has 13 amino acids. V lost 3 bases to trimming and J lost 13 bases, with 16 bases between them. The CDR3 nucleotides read TGTGCCAGCAGCTTCCCCGGGACCTCTTTTCAGCATTTT. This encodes CASSFPGTSFQHF.

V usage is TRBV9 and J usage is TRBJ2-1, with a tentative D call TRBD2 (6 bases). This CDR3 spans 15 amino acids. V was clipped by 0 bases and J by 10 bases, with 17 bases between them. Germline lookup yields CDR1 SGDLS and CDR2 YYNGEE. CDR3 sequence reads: CASSVGGRRVEEQFF. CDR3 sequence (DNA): TGTGCCAGCAGCGTAGGGGGGAGGCGGGTCGAGGAGCAGTTCTTC.

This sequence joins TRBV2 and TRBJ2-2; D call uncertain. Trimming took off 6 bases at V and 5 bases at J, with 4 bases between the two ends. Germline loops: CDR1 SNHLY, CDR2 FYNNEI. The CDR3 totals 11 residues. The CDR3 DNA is TGTGCCAGCAGCAGGACCGGGGAGCTGTTTTTT. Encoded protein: CASSRTGELFF.

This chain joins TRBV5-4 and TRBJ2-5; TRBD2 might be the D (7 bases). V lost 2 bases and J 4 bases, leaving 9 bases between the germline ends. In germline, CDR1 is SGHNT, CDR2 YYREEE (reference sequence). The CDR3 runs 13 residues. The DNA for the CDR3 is TGTGCCAGCAGCTTTGGGGGGGCAGAGACCCAGTACTTC. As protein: CASSFGGAETQYF. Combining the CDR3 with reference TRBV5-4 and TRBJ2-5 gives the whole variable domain ETGVTQSPTHLIKTRGQQVTLRCSSQSGHNTVSWYQQALGQGPQFIFQYYREEENGRGNFPPRFSGLQFPNYSSELNVNALELDDSALYLCASSFGGAETQYFGPGTRLLVL.

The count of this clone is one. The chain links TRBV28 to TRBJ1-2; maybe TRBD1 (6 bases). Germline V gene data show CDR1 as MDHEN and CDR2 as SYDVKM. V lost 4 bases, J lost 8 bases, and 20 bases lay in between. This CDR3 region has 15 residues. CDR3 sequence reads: CASSSIPITGMGYTF. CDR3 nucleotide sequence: TGTGCCAGCAGTTCTATCCCAATTACAGGGATGGGCTACACCTTC.

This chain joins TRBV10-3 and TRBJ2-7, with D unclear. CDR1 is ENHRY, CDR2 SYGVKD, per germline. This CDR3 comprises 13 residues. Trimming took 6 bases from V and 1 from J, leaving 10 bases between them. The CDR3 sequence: CAIRDRASYEQYV. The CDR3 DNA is TGTGCCATCAGGGACCGGGCTTCCTACGAGCAGTACGTC.

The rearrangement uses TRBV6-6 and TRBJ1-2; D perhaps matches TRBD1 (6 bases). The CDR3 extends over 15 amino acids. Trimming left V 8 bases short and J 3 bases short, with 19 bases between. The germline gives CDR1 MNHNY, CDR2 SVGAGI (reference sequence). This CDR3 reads CASRRGREPHYGYTF. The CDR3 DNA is TGTGCCAGCCGGAGGGGGAGGGAGCCCCACTATGGCTACACCTTC.

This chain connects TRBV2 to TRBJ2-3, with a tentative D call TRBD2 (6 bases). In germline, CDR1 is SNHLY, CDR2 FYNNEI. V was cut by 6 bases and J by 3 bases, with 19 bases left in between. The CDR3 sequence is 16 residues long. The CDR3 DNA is TGTGCCAGCAGAACCCAGACTAGATTCGGAACAGATACGCAGTATTTT. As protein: CASRTQTRFGTDTQYF.

The CDR3 protein is CAWSVHSTGPLQGYGYTF. CDR3 DNA sequence: TGTGCCTGGAGTGTACACTCGACAGGGCCCTTACAGGGTTATGGCTACACCTTC. V usage is TRBV30 and J usage is TRBJ1-2; 7 bases align to TRBD1. The CDR3 has 18 amino acids. Germline CDR1 is GTSNPN and CDR2 is SVGIG (reference sequence). V shed 0 bases and J 5 bases; nucleotides not matched to a gene: 18.

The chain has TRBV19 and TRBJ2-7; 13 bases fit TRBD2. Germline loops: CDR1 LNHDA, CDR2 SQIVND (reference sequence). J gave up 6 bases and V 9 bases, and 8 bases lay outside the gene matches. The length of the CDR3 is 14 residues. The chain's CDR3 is CASGARLAGGEQYF. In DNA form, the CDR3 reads TGTGCCAGCGGCGCGAGACTAGCGGGAGGCGAGCAGTACTTC.

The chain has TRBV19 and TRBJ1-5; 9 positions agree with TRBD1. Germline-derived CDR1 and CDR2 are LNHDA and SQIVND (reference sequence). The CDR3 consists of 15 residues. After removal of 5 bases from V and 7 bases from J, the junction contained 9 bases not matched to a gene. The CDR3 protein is CASSASTGGGQPQHF. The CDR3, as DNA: TGTGCCAGTAGTGCCTCGACAGGGGGAGGCCAGCCCCAGCATTTT.

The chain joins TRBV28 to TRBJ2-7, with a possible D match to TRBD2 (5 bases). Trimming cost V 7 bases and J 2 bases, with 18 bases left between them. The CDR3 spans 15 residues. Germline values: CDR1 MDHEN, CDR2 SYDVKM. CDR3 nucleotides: TGTGCCAGCACCAAAGTAGGCAGGCGGGCCTACGAGCAGTACGTC. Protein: CASTKVGRRAYEQYV.

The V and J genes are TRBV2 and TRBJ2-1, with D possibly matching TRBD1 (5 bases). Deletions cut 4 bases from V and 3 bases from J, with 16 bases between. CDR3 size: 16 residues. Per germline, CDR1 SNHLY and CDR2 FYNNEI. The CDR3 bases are TGTGCCAGCAGTGGAAGGGGCAGGACCAGCTACAATGAGCAGTTCTTC. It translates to CASSGRGRTSYNEQFF.

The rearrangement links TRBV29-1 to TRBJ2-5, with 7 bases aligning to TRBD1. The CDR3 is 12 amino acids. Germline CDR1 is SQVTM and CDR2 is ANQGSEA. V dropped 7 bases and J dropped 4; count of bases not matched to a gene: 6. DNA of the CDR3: TGCAGCGCCAACAGGGGCCTAGAGACCCAGTACTTC. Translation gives CSANRGLETQYF.

The CDR3: CASGLPTGGANLEQFF. Written as DNA, the CDR3 is TGTGCTAGTGGTTTGCCGACAGGGGGCGCGAATCTTGAGCAGTTCTTC. V and J are TRBV12-5 and TRBJ2-1; the match to TRBD1 covers 10 bases. This CDR3 spans 16 amino acids. The germline V gene encodes CDR1 LGHNT and CDR2 FRNRAP. J was trimmed by 9 bases and V by 2 bases; bases with no gene match: 10.

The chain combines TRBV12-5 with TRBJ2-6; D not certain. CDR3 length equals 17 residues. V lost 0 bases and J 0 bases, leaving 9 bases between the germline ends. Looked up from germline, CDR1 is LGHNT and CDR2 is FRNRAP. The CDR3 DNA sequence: TGTGCTAGTGGTTTGGTTGGCCATAGCTCTGGGGCCAACGTCCTGACTTTC. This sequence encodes CASGLVGHSSGANVLTF.

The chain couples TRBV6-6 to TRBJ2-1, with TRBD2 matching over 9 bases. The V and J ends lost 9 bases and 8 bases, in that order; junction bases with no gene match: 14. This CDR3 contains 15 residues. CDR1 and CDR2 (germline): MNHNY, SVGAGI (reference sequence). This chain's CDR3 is CARSTPSGIGHEQFF. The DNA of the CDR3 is TGTGCCAGAAGTACCCCTAGCGGGATAGGACATGAGCAGTTCTTC.